This T cell receptor beta chain was sequenced in a study of CD8+CD57+ T cells in acquired aplastic anemia. The CDR3 length is 14 residues. With V trimmed by 7 bases and J by 5 bases, 8 bases remained unmatched. The germline CDR1 and CDR2 sequences are SNHLY and FYNNEI. The TCR beta profiling, which covered VDJ combination and CDR3 sequence, was carried out using genomic DNA as the template. TCRdb ran MiXCR on the reads and lists one entry per CDR3 protein. The table records hundreds of thousands of distinct CDR3 sequences, 40% to 60% of them present only once. Study-wide points: Patients and healthy controls showed no significant CD8+ Simpson's diversity difference. Between patients and controls, 25 to 30 CD8+ CDR3 sequences were found in common.

Turning to this clonotype: Its antigen is as yet unknown.

Flow cytometry had shown expanded CD8+CD57+ cells in the patients chosen for sequencing. Diagnosis of severe acquired aplastic anemia applied to all patients. Blood came from patients not yet given any therapy. J is TRBJ2-1 and V is TRBV2; 7 bases line up with TRBD1. Material: sorted CD4+, CD8+, or CD8+CD57+ T cells (not recorded which) from PBMCs. The origin of this receptor is a human donor with aplastic anemia. The CDR3 DNA is TGTGCCAGCAAAAAATACGGGACAGACAATGAGCAGTTCTTC. It specifies CASKKYGTDNEQFF.